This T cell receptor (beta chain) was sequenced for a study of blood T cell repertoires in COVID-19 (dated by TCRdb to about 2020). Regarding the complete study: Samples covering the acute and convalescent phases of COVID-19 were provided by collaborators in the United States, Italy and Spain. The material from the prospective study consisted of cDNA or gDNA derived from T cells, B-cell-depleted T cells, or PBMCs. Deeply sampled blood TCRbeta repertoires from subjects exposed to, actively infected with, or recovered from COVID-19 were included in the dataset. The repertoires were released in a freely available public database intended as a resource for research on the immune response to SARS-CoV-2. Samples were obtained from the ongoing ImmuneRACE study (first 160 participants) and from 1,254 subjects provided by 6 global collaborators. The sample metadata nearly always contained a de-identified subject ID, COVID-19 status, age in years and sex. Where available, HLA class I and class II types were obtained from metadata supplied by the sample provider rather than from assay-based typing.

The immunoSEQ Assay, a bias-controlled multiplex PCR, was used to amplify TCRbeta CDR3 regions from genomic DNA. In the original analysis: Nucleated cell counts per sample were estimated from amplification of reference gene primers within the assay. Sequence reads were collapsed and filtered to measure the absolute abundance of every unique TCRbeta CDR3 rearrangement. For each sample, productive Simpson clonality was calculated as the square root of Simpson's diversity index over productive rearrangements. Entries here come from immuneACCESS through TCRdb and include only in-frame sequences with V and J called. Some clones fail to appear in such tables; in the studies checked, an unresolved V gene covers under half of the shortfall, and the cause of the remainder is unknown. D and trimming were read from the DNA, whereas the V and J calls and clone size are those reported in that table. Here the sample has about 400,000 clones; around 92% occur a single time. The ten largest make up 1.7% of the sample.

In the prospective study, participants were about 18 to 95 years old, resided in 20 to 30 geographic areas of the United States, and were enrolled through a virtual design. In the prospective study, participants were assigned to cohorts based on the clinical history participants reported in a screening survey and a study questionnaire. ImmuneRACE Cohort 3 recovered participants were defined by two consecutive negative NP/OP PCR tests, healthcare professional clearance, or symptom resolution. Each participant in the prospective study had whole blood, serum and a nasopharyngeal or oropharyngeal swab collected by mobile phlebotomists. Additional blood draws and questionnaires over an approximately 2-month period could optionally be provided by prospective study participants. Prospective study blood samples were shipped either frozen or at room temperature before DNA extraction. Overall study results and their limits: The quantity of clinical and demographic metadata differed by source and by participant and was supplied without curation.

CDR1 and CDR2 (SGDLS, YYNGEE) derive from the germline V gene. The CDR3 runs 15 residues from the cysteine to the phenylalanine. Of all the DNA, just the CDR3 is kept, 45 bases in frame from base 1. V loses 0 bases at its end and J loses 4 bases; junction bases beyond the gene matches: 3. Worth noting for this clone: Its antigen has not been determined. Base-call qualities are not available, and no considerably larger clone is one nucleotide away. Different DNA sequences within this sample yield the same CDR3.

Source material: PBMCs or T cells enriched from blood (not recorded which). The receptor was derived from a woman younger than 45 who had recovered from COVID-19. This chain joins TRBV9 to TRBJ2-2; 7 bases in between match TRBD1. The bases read TGTGCCAGCAGCGTAGTGTCAGGGGGCACCGGGGAGCTGTTTTTT. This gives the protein CASSVVSGGTGELFF.